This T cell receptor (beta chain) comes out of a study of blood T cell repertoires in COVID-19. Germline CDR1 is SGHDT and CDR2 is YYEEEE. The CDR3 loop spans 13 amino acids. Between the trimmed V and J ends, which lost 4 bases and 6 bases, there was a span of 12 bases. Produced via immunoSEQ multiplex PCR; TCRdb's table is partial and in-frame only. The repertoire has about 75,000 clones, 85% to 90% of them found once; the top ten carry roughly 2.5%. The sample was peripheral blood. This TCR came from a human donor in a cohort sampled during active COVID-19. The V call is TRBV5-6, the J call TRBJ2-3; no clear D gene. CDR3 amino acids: CASSRGRVDTQYF. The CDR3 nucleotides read TGTGCCAGCAGCCGCGGAAGAGTGGATACGCAGTATTTT.